This T cell receptor beta chain is drawn from a study of cytomegalovirus exposure and HLA in healthy donors. Turning to the study itself: The same platform as the 666 first-cohort repertoires was used for the 95 to 150 validation repertoires, a later analysis reported.

As for this clone: Antigen specificity is unknown.

This table comes from immunoSEQ multiplex PCR, and its TCRdb copy is limited to in-frame clones, with some not included. The data contain over 200,000 clones, about 90% of them singletons. Findings of the study overall: Many donors carried some public TCRs, although rarity characterized most TCR sequences. Later, an analysis found that TCR clusters from the first cohort tended to co-occur in the 120 validation repertoires.

The sequence was collected from a young woman in good health and CMV-seronegative. Sequencing was done on a sample of PBMCs.

In DNA, the CDR3 is TGTGCCAGCAGCTCCTTAGGGGCTGAAGCTTTCTTT. This gives the protein CASSSLGAEAFF. The genes are TRBV5-6 and TRBJ1-1; D is perhaps TRBD1 (5 bases). Trimming left V 3 bases short and J 6 bases short, with 9 bases between. The CDR3 is 12 residues long. CDR1 SGHDT and CDR2 YYEEEE come from the germline V gene.